This entry lists 25 T cell receptor beta chains sequenced from one sample in a study of shared clonotypes between healthy human individuals. TCRdb's copy holds only in-frame clones and misses some; the assay was immunoSEQ multiplex PCR. In the table there are some 1 million clones, more than 60% of which are singletons. Sequenced material: memory CD4+ T cells sorted from blood. Specified subset: CD45RA-negative fraction. The receptors shown here come from a man younger than 30 in good health.

The DNA for the CDR3 is TGCGCCAGCAGCGTGGACAGCCAAGAGACCCAGTACTTC. Protein: CASSVDSQETQYF. This sequence joins TRBV5-1 and TRBJ2-5; D perhaps matches TRBD1 (6 bases). The CDR3 has 13 residues. Germline values: CDR1 SGHRS, CDR2 YFSETQ. V was pared by 4 bases and J by 1 base, with 8 bases between.

V usage is TRBV6-1 and J usage is TRBJ1-3; D is possibly TRBD1 (5 bases). The CDR3 has 15 amino acids. Trimming took 2 bases from V and 3 from J, leaving 11 bases between them. CDR1 MNHNS and CDR2 SASEGT come from the germline V gene. The CDR3 is CASSESWGGGNTIYF. The CDR3 nucleotides are TGTGCCAGCAGTGAATCTTGGGGCGGTGGAAACACCATATATTTT.

The chain uses TRBV19 and TRBJ2-3, with TRBD1 matching 8 bases. The CDR3 is made up of 16 amino acids. J gave up 1 base and V 5 bases, and 8 bases lay outside the gene matches. In germline, CDR1 is LNHDA, CDR2 SQIVND (reference sequence). The CDR3 coding sequence is TGTGCCAGTAGTCAACCCGGGACAGGCGGCACAGATACGCAGTATTTT. Its translation: CASSQPGTGGTDTQYF.

This clone was detected once. The V gene is TRBV11-2, the J gene TRBJ2-7, with D possibly being TRBD2 (6 bases). Per germline, CDR1 SGHAT and CDR2 FQNNGV. Trimming took 1 base from V and 13 from J, leaving 14 bases between them. The CDR3 is made up of 12 amino acids. CDR3 DNA: TGTGCCAGCAGCTTAGCGGGGAGGTCCCTCTACTTC. Protein: CASSLAGRSLYF.

This clone showed up just once. The chain recombines TRBV9 with TRBJ2-3; D ambiguous. This CDR3 is built from 16 residues. CDR1 is SGDLS and CDR2 is YYNGEE in the germline V gene. Trimming shortened V by 0 bases and J by 4 bases, and 15 bases separated the two germline ends. The CDR3 loop reads CASSVEGIVRPDTQYF. The CDR3, as DNA: TGTGCCAGCAGCGTAGAAGGGATAGTGCGTCCAGATACGCAGTATTTT.

This chain connects TRBV5-1 to TRBJ2-1; 14 positions match TRBD2. Trimming took 4 bases from V and 10 from J; bases not matched to a gene: 7. CDR1 and CDR2 from the germline V gene are SGHRS and YFSETQ. CDR3 size: 15 residues. In DNA form, the CDR3 reads TGCGCCAGCAGCGAGGGACTAGCGGGAGCCGCGGAGCAGTTCTTC. Its protein is CASSEGLAGAAEQFF. Full variable domain (missing parts from reference TRBV5-1 and TRBJ2-1): KAGVTQTPRYLIKTRGQQVTLSCSPISGHRSVSWYQQTPGQGLQFLFEYFSETQRNKGNFPGRFSGRQFSNSRSEMNVSTLELGDSALYLCASSEGLAGAAEQFFGPGTRLTVL.

This chain joins TRBV14 and TRBJ2-3, with a possible D match to TRBD2 (6 bases). The CDR3 consists of 14 residues. V was cut by 4 bases and J by 12 bases, with 20 bases left in between. CDR1 and CDR2 from the germline V gene are SGHDN and FVKESK. The CDR3 DNA reads TGTGCCAGCAGCCCCGGTGGAGGGGTCTCGGGCCAGTATTTT. It encodes CASSPGGGVSGQYF.

Details on this clone: Other DNA sequences of this sample code for an identical CDR3. V is TRBV5-1 and J is TRBJ2-5; TRBD2 agrees at 10 bases. In germline, CDR1 is SGHRS, CDR2 YFSETQ. Trimming took 0 bases from V and 2 from J; bases not matched to a gene: 1. The CDR3 is 15 amino acids. CDR3 nucleotides: TGCGCCAGCAGCTTGGCTAGCGGGGGACAAGAGACCCAGTACTTC. It yields the protein CASSLASGGQETQYF.

V and J are TRBV7-3 and TRBJ1-6; 7 bases are a match to TRBD1. This CDR3 comprises 15 residues. Germline V gene lookup returns CDR1 SGHTA and CDR2 FQGTGA. The junction had 9 bases not matched to a gene; V was cut back by 5 bases and J by 8 bases. CDR3 loop: CASSGGPGQHSPLHF. The CDR3 DNA is TGTGCCAGCAGCGGCGGCCCGGGACAGCATTCACCCCTCCACTTT.

This clone has a handful of counts. This chain joins TRBV7-9 and TRBJ1-1; D gene uncertain. V was pared by 6 bases and J by 8 bases, with 10 bases between. Germline CDR1 is SEHNR and CDR2 is FQNEAQ (reference sequence). The CDR3 contains 11 residues. CDR3 region: CASSSLGEAFF. The CDR3, as DNA: TGTGCCAGCAGTTCCCTTGGGGAAGCTTTCTTT.

This chain links TRBV10-3 with TRBJ2-1, with a tentative D call TRBD2 (6 bases). This CDR3 contains 14 residues. The germline V and J ends were trimmed by 3 bases and 6 bases, with 12 bases remaining between them. Germline CDR1 is ENHRY and CDR2 is SYGVKD. CDR3: CAISEGLAFNEQFF. CDR3 DNA: TGTGCCATCAGTGAAGGGCTAGCGTTCAATGAGCAGTTCTTC.

The rearrangement uses TRBV14 and TRBJ1-4; TRBD1 aligns across 9 bases. Unmatched junction bases numbered 4, after V lost 5 bases and J lost 0 bases. The CDR3 is made up of 16 amino acids. Germline CDR1 reads SGHDN; CDR2 reads FVKESK. This CDR3 reads CASSTTGGSTNEKLFF. DNA for the CDR3: TGTGCCAGCAGCACTACAGGGGGCTCAACTAATGAAAAACTGTTTTTT.

This clone has at least ten counts. The same CDR3 also results from other DNA sequences found in this sample. V usage is TRBV9 and J usage is TRBJ2-7; D unclear. The CDR3 extends over 14 amino acids. Germline CDR1 SGDLS, CDR2 YYNGEE. Trimming pared 2 bases from V and 2 bases from J, leaving 11 bases between. The CDR3 sequence is CASSVGLGAYEQYF. In DNA, the CDR3 is TGTGCCAGCAGCGTTGGGCTAGGTGCCTACGAGCAGTACTTC.

V is TRBV5-1 and J is TRBJ2-1; 7 bases are a match to TRBD1. Germline V CDR1 and CDR2: SGHRS, YFSETQ. J was trimmed by 2 bases and V by 0 bases; bases with no gene match: 5. The CDR3 is 16 amino acids. The CDR3 here is CASSLGQGYTYNEQFF. In DNA form, the CDR3 reads TGCGCCAGCAGCTTGGGACAGGGTTATACCTACAATGAGCAGTTCTTC.

V is TRBV27 and J is TRBJ2-2, with D possibly being TRBD2 (5 bases). Trimming removed 7 bases at V and 4 bases at J, with 22 bases between. Germline loops: CDR1 MNHEY, CDR2 SMNVEV (reference sequence). This CDR3 has 17 residues. The DNA of the CDR3 is TGTGCCAGCACCCCCGGTAGGAGCGGATCAGGCACCGGGGAGCTGTTTTTT. Amino acids: CASTPGRSGSGTGELFF.

V and J are TRBV5-4 and TRBJ2-7; possibly TRBD2 for D (6 bases). V lost 1 base to trimming and J lost 3 bases, with 14 bases between them. This CDR3 contains 15 residues. Germline V gene data show CDR1 as SGHNT and CDR2 as YYREEE (reference sequence). The CDR3 DNA reads TGTGCCAGCAGCTTGTACGCAGGAGGGATCTACGAGCAGTACTTC. The encoded protein is CASSLYAGGIYEQYF.

This clone has just a few counts. The chain joins TRBV7-2 to TRBJ2-4; TRBD1 matches at 7 bases. V dropped 10 bases and J dropped 3; count of bases not matched to a gene: 9. CDR1 is SGHTA, CDR2 FQGNSA, per germline. The length of the CDR3 is 14 residues. The CDR3: CATGTAMNKNIQYF. Here the CDR3 DNA reads TGTGCCACCGGGACAGCGATGAACAAAAACATTCAGTACTTC.

The chain joins TRBV18 to TRBJ2-7, with 9 bases identical to TRBD2. The CDR3 has 13 amino acids. V shed 4 bases and J 2 bases; nucleotides not matched to a gene: 0. Germline assignment: CDR1 KGHSH and CDR2 LQKENI. DNA of the CDR3: TGTGCCAGCTCACTAGCGGGGGCCTACGAGCAGTACTTC. Translated: CASSLAGAYEQYF.

This chain joins TRBV30 and TRBJ1-6; D possibly corresponds to TRBD1 (5 bases). V was trimmed by 6 bases and J by 10 bases, leaving 19 bases between them. The CDR3 has 14 amino acids. CDR1 GTSNPN and CDR2 SVGIG come from the germline V gene (reference sequence). In DNA form, the CDR3 reads TGTGCCTGCCCAAGTAGGGGAGAGTCCTCACCCCTCCACTTT. Amino acid sequence: CACPSRGESSPLHF. The full variable domain, completed using reference TRBV30 and TRBJ1-6, is SQTIHQWPATLVQPVGSPLSLECTVEGTSNPNLYWYRQAAGRGLQLLFYSVGIGQISSEVPQNLSASRPQDRQFILSSKKLLLSDSGFYLCACPSRGESSPLHFGNGTRLTVT.

V is TRBV30 and J is TRBJ2-3; D ambiguous. CDR3 size: 14 residues. Germline assignment: CDR1 GTSNPN and CDR2 SVGIG (reference sequence). Trimming left V 2 bases short and J 2 bases short, with 11 bases between. CDR3 DNA sequence: TGTGCCTGGAGTATGGGCCTCCTCACAGATACGCAGTATTTT. Its translation: CAWSMGLLTDTQYF.

The V gene is TRBV18, the J gene TRBJ2-3; the match to TRBD1 covers 7 bases. This CDR3 region has 14 residues. Germline trimming cut 5 bases from V and 12 bases from J; bases unmatched to any gene: 14. Per germline, CDR1 KGHSH and CDR2 LQKENI. The CDR3 reads CASSGTGTAIHQYF. The DNA of the CDR3 is TGTGCCAGCTCAGGAACCGGGACAGCGATACACCAGTATTTT.

This chain joins TRBV6-1 and TRBJ1-5, with D maybe TRBD1 (6 bases). The CDR3 is made up of 13 amino acids. From germline, CDR1 is MNHNS and CDR2 SASEGT. V was pared by 11 bases and J by 5 bases, with 16 bases between. The DNA for the CDR3 is TGTGCCTCCCGAGATCAGGGGCATCAGCCCCAGCATTTT. It yields the protein CASRDQGHQPQHF.

This clone was seen just once. The J gene is TRBJ1-2, the V gene TRBV15; no firm D call. CDR3 length: 12 residues. Per germline, CDR1 LNHNV and CDR2 YYDKDF (reference sequence). V lost 3 bases to trimming and J lost 8 bases, with 10 bases between them. In DNA, the CDR3 is TGTGCCACCAGCAGGACCACTCAGGGCTACACCTTC. Protein sequence: CATSRTTQGYTF.

Details on this clone: This clone may be a read error of a much larger clone one base away. V gene TRBV4-1 combines with J gene TRBJ1-3; D is possibly TRBD1 (5 bases). There are 15 residues in the CDR3. Trimming left V 8 bases short and J 0 bases short, with 14 bases between. Germline loops: CDR1 MGHRA, CDR2 YSYEKL. CDR3 sequence (DNA): TGCGCCAGCGCTGACAGAGGGAGCTCTGGAAACACCATATATTTT. Residues: CASADRGSSGNTIYF.

Details on this clone: Since a much larger clone is just one base distant, this may be a read error. V is TRBV5-4 and J is TRBJ2-5; D unclear. Trimming stripped 0 bases from V and 2 bases from J, with 5 bases between. The CDR3 is 13 amino acids. CDR1 is SGHNT, CDR2 YYREEE, per germline (reference sequence). DNA for the CDR3: TGTGCCAGCAGCTTGGAAAGACAAGAGACCCAGTACTTC. It is translated as CASSLERQETQYF.